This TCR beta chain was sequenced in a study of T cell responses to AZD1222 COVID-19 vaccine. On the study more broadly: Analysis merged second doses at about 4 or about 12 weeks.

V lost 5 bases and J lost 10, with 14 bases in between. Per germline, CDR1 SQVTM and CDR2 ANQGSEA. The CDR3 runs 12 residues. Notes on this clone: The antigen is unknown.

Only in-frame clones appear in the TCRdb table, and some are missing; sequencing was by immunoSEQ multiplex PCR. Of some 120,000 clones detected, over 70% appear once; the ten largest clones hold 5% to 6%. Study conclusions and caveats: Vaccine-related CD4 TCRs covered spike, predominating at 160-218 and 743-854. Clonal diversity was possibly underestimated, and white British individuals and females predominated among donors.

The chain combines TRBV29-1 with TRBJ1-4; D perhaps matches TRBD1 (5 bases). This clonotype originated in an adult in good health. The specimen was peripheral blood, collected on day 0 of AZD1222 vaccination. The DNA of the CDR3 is TGCAGCGTTTCGAGAGGGACCGGAAAACTGTTTTTT. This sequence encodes CSVSRGTGKLFF.